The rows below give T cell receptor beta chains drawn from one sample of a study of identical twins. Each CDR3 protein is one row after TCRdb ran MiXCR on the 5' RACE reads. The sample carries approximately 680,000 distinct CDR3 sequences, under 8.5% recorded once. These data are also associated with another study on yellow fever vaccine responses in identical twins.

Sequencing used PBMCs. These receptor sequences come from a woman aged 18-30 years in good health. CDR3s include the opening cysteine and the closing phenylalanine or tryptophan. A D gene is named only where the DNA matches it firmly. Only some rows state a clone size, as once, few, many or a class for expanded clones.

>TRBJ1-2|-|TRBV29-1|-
TGCAGCGTTGAAGTTCGGACAGAGAGATATGGCTACACCTTC
CSVEVRTERYGYTF
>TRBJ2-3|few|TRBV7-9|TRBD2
TGTGCCAGCAGCCCTGGACTAGATAGCACAGATACGCAGTATTTT
CASSPGLDSTDTQYF
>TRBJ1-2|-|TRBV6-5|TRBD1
TGTGCCAGCAGTTTAGGACAGGCCAGGGATGGCTACACCTTC
CASSLGQARDGYTF
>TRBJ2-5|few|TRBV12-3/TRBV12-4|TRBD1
TGTGCCAGCAGTTTATGGGGCAGGGGGCTTGCTCACGTAGGCCAAGAGACCCAGTACTTC
CASSLWGRGLAHVGQETQYF
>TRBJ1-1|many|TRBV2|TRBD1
TGTGCCAGCAGTGAAGTTCAGGGGGCCGCTGAAGCTTTCTTT
CASSEVQGAAEAFF
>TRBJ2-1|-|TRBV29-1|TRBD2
TGCAGCGTGAACTTAGCGGGAGGGCTCTACAATGAGCAGTTCTTC
CSVNLAGGLYNEQFF
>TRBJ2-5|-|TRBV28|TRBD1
TGTGCCAGCAGACCGCCGACAGGGCCCTTTAAAGAGACCCAGTACTTC
CASRPPTGPFKETQYF
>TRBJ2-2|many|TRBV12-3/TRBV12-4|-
TGTGCCAGCAGTTTAGTCGACACCGGGGAGCTGTTTTTT
CASSLVDTGELFF
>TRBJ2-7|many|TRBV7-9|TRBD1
TGTGCCAGCAGCCCGACAGGGGGCCTACGAGCAGGAGAACAGTACTTC
CASSPTGGLRAGEQYF
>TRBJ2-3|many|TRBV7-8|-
TGTGCCAGCAGCTTAGTGGCCTTTGGGACAGATACGCAGTATTTT
CASSLVAFGTDTQYF
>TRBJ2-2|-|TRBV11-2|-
TGTGCCAGCAGCCTAGAAAGCGGGTCGAACACCGGGGAGCTGTTTTTT
CASSLESGSNTGELFF
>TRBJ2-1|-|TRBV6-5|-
TGTGCCAGCGTTCCTGGGGCGTTGAACAATGAGCAGTTCTTC
CASVPGALNNEQFF
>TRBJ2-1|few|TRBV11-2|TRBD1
TGTGCCAGCAGCCTCATCCAACAGGGGTTTTCCTACAATGAGCAGTTCTTC
CASSLIQQGFSYNEQFF
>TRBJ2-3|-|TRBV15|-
TGTGCCACCAGCAGAGATTTTGCAGATACGCAGTATTTT
CATSRDFADTQYF
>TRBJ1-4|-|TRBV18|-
TGTGCCAGCTCACCATATAGGGACCGTGAAAAACTGTTTTTT
CASSPYRDREKLFF
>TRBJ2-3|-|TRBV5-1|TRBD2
TGCGCCAGCAGCTTTGGACTAGCGGGAGTTACAGATACGCAGTGTTTT
CASSFGLAGVTDTQCF
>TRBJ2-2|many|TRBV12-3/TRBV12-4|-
TGTGCCAGCTCCTTCGGGGGTCCCGGGGAGCTGTTTTTT
CASSFGGPGELFF
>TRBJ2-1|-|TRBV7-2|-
TGTGCCAGCAGCAACCCCGCCCGGACCAATGAGCAGTTCTTC
CASSNPARTNEQFF
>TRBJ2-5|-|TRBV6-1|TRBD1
TGTGCCACCTCCGGGACAGGGGCTATCCAAGAGACCCAGTACTTC
CATSGTGAIQETQYF
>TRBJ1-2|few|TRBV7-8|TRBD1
TGTGCCAGCAGCTTAGCGGGGCAGGGGGCTTTCTATGGCTACACCTTC
CASSLAGQGAFYGYTF
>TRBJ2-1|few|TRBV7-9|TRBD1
TGTGCCAGCAGCTTGCGGACAGGGTTGTCCTACAATGAGCAGTTCTTC
CASSLRTGLSYNEQFF
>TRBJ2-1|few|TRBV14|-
TGTGCCAGCAGCCAAGTCCCAGGGTTCTACAATGAGCAGTTCTTC
CASSQVPGFYNEQFF
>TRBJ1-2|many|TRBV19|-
TGTGCCAGTAGTATTACAGGCGCTGGCTACACCTTC
CASSITGAGYTF
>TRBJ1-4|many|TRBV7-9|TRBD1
TGTGCCAGCAGCTTAAGACAGGGTCGGGAAAAACTGTTTTTT
CASSLRQGREKLFF
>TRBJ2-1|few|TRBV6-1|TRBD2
TGTGCCAGCAGCGCAGCGGGGACCCCTTACAATGAGCAGTTCTTC
CASSAAGTPYNEQFF
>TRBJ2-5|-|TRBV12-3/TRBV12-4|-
TGTGCCAGCAGTTTTCGGGCTAGAGCTGAGACCCAGTACTTC
CASSFRARAETQYF
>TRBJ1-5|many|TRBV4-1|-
TGCGCCAGCAGCCTAACAAAGGGCGGATACAATCAGCCCCAGCATTTT
CASSLTKGGYNQPQHF